This T cell receptor beta chain emerged from a study of blood T cell repertoires in COVID-19. For the study at large: From the United States, Italy and Spain came samples of acute and convalescent COVID-19.

Enrollees, about 18 to 89 years old, lived in approximately 25 US areas. Participants were placed into cohorts based on the clinical history they reported. V was clipped by 2 bases and J by 2 bases; unmatched bases: 8. Per the germline V gene, CDR1 is LGHDT and CDR2 is YNNKEL (reference sequence). CDR3 length: 16 amino acids. Only in-frame clones appear in the TCRdb table, and some are missing; sequencing was by immunoSEQ multiplex PCR. The sample lists under 350,000 clones; over 75% were seen once. The sample comprised PBMCs or T cells enriched from blood (not recorded which). V gene TRBV3-1 (or the pseudogene TRBV3-2) combines with J gene TRBJ2-7; 8 bases map to TRBD1. The TCR was taken from a man younger than 45 who had recovered from COVID-19. The CDR3 coding sequence is TGTGCCAGCAGCCAACGCAGGGGGCGCCTCCCCTACGAGCAGTACTTC. This gives the protein CASSQRRGRLPYEQYF.